This T cell receptor beta chain was recovered during a study of cytomegalovirus exposure and HLA in healthy donors. Study-wide background: It was reported in a later analysis that the approximately 110 validation repertoires used the same platform as the 500 to 700 first-cohort repertoires.

On this clone itself: Its target is not known.

Study outcomes and limitations: Reported performance of the classifier showed diagnosis of cytomegalovirus status with high specificity and sensitivity. The study labeled fewer than 200 TCR beta chains cytomegalovirus-associated. Rarity held for most TCR sequences, but there were some public TCRs that occurred in many donors.

Germline CDR1 is MNHEY and CDR2 is SVGAGI. Losses at the gene ends were 5 bases for V and 8 bases for J; bases not matched to a gene: 6. The CDR3 is made up of 13 amino acids. Assay used: immunoSEQ multiplex PCR; TCRdb lists only in-frame clones, some missing. Found here are 200,000 to 300,000 clones, about nine tenths of them singletons; the top ten hold 3.1%. This sequence originates from a woman aged 25-40 years in good health and CMV-seronegative. The rearrangement joins TRBV6-5 to TRBJ1-3; TRBD1 matches 7 bases. Sequenced sample: PBMCs. CDR3 sequence reads: CASSQGQRDTIYF. CDR3 bases: TGTGCCAGCAGTCAGGGACAGAGGGACACCATATATTTT.